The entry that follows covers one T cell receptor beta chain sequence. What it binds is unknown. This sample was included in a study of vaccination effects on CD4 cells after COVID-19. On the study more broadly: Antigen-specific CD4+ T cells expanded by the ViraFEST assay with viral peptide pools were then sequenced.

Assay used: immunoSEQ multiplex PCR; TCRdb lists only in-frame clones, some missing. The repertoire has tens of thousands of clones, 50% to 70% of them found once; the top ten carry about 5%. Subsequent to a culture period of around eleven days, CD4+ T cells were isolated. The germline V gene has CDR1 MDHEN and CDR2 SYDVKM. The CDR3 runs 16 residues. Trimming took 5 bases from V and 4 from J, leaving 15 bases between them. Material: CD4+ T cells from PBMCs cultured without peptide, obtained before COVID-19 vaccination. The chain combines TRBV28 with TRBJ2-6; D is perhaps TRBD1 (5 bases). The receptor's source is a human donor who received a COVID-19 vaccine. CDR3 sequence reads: CASSAPWGRGANVLTF. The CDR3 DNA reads TGTGCCAGCAGTGCGCCTTGGGGCAGAGGGGCCAACGTCCTGACTTTC.